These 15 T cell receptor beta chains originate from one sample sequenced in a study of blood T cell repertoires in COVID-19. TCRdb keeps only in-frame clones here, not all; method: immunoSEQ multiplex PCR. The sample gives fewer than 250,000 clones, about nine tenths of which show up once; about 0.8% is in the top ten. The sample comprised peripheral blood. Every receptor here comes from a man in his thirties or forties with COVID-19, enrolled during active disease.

The CDR3 nucleotides read TGTGCCACCAGCAGAGATCAAACAGGGGGTACCTACGAGCAGTACTTC. Amino acid sequence: CATSRDQTGGTYEQYF. The chain is built from TRBV15 and TRBJ2-7; 8 bases are shared with TRBD1. Looked up from germline, CDR1 is LNHNV and CDR2 is YYDKDF (reference sequence). This CDR3 spans 16 amino acids. V lost 0 bases, J lost 2 bases, and 6 bases stayed unmatched.

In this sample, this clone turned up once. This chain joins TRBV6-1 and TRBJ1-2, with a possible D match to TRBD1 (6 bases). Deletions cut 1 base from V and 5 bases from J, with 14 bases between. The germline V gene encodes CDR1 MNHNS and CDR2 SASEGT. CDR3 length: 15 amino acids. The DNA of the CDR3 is TGTGCCAGCAGTGAAGTTGGACAGTTACGGTATGGCTACACCTTC. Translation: CASSEVGQLRYGYTF.

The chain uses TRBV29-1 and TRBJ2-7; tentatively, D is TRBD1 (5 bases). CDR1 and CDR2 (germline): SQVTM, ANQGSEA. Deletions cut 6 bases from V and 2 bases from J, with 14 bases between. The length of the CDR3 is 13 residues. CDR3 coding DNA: TGCAGCGTGCGGACACGATTAACCTACGAGCAGTACTTC. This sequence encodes CSVRTRLTYEQYF.

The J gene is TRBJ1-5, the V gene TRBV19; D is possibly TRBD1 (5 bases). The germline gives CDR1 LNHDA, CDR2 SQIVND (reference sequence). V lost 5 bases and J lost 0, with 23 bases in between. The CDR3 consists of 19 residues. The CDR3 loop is CASSPRQLDFLYSNQPQHF. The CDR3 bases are TGTGCCAGTAGTCCCCGACAGCTAGATTTCCTTTATAGCAATCAGCCCCAGCATTTT.

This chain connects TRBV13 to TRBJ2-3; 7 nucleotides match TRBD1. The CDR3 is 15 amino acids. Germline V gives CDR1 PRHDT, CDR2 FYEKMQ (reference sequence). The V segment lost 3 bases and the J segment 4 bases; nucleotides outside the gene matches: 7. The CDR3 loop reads CASSLGRGYPDTQYF. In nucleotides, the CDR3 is TGTGCCAGCAGCTTGGGCAGGGGGTATCCAGATACGCAGTATTTT.

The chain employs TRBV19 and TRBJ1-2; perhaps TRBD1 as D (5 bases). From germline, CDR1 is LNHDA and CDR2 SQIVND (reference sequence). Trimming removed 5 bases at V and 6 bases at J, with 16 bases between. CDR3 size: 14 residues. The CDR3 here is CASSYPGVPHGYTF. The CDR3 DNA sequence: TGTGCCAGTAGTTACCCGGGGGTGCCTCATGGCTACACCTTC.

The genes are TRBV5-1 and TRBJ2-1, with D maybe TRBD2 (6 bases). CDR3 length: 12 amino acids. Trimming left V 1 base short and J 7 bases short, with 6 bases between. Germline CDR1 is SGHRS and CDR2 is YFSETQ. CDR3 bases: TGCGCCAGCAGCTTGAGCGGGAATGAGCAGTTCTTC. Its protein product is CASSLSGNEQFF.

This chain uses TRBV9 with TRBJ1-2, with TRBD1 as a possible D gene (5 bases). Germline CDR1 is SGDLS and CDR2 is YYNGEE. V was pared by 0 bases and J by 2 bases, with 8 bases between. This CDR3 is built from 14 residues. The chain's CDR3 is CASSVVGGNYGYTF. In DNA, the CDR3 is TGTGCCAGCAGCGTAGTGGGGGGGAACTATGGCTACACCTTC.

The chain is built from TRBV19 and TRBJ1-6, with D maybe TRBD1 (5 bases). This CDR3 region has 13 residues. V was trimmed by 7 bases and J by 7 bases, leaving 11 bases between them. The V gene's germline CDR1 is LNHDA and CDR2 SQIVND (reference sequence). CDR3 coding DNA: TGTGCCAGTAATCCGCCAGGGAATTCACCCCTCCACTTT. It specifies CASNPPGNSPLHF.

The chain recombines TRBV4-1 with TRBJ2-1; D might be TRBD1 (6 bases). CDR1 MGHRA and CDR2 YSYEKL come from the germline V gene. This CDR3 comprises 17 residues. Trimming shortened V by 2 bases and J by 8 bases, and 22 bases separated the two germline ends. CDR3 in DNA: TGCGCCAGCAGCCAACCAGGGGAAATAGCCGGGTGGGATGAGCAGTTCTTC. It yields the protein CASSQPGEIAGWDEQFF.

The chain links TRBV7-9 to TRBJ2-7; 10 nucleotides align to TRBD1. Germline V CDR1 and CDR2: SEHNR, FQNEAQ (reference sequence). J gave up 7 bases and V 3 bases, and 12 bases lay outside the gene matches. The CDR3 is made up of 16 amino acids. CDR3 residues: CASSFGYRTGGKEQYF. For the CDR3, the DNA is TGTGCCAGCAGCTTTGGCTACCGGACAGGGGGAAAAGAGCAGTACTTC.

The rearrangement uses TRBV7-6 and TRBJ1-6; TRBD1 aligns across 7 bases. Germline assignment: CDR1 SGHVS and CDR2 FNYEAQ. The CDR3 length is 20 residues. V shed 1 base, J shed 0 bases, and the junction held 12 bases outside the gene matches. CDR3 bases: TGTGCCAGCAGCTTAGTACGGGCAGGGGGTAGGACCTCCTATAATTCACCCCTCCACTTT. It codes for CASSLVRAGGRTSYNSPLHF.

The CDR3 sequence: CASSGTGGYTF. The CDR3 nucleotides read TGTGCCAGCTCCGGGACAGGCGGCTACACCTTC. The rearrangement links TRBV2 to TRBJ1-2; 8 nucleotides align to TRBD1. Germline trimming cut 8 bases from V and 8 bases from J; bases unmatched to any gene: 4. This CDR3 spans 11 amino acids. CDR1 and CDR2 from the germline V gene are SNHLY and FYNNEI.

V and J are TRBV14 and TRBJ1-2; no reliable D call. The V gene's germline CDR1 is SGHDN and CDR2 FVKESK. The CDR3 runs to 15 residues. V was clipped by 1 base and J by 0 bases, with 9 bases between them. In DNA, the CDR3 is TGTGCCAGCAGCCAAGGGCACCCAGCTAACTATGGCTACACCTTC. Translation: CASSQGHPANYGYTF.

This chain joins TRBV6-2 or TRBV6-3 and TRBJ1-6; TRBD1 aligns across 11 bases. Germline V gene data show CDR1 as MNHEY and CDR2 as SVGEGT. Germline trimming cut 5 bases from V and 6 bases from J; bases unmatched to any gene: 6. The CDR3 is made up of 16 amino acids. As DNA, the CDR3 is TGTGCCAGCAGTGCGGACAGGGGGCTGACTAATTCACCCCTCCACTTT. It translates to CASSADRGLTNSPLHF.